The 15 T cell receptor beta chains in this list originate from one sample, sequenced in a study of cytomegalovirus exposure and HLA in healthy donors. PCR used 60 Vbeta primers and 13 Jbeta primers. Profiling relied on immunoSEQ multiplex PCR, and the TCRdb table lists in-frame clones only, not all of them. This table holds approximately 180,000 clones, under 85% found once. The sequenced sample consisted of PBMCs. The receptor source for this set is a male donor in good health and CMV-seronegative.

The chain joins TRBV5-1 to TRBJ1-6; a possible D gene is TRBD1 (5 bases). Germline CDR1 and CDR2: SGHRS and YFSETQ. CDR3 size: 15 residues. Trimming stripped 5 bases from V and 7 bases from J, with 16 bases between. CDR3 bases: TGCGCCAGCAGTATGGGGGACTTGAGGAATTCACCCCTCCACTTT. This sequence encodes CASSMGDLRNSPLHF.

This clone was seen more than once but under ten times. CDR3 in amino acids: CASARWDSFEKLFF. As DNA, the CDR3 is TGTGCCAGTGCTAGGTGGGACAGCTTCGAAAAACTGTTTTTT. This chain uses TRBV19 with TRBJ1-4; 7 nucleotides line up with TRBD1. After removal of 8 bases from V and 8 bases from J, the junction contained 11 bases not matched to a gene. The CDR3 is made up of 14 amino acids. CDR1 is LNHDA, CDR2 SQIVND, per germline (reference sequence).

This clone has only one observation. The chain combines TRBV6-5 with TRBJ1-5; D might be TRBD1 (5 bases). V lost 6 bases, J lost 2 bases, and 14 bases lay in between. Looked up from germline, CDR1 is MNHEY and CDR2 is SVGAGI. This CDR3 spans 15 amino acids. The CDR3 bases are TGTGCCAGCAGAGACGGTGGGGCGGGCAATCAGCCCCAGCATTTT. Protein product: CASRDGGAGNQPQHF.

The gene calls are TRBV6-5 and TRBJ2-7; D remains ambiguous. V was cut by 6 bases and J by 0 bases, with 9 bases left in between. The CDR3 is 13 amino acids. The germline V gene encodes CDR1 MNHEY and CDR2 SVGAGI. The CDR3 protein is CASSFGPSYEQYF. DNA of the CDR3: TGTGCCAGCAGCTTCGGTCCCTCCTACGAGCAGTACTTC.

V usage is TRBV27 and J usage is TRBJ2-3; 9 positions agree with TRBD2. CDR3 length: 16 residues. CDR1 and CDR2 (germline): MNHEY, SMNVEV (reference sequence). After removal of 6 bases from V and 2 bases from J, the junction contained 9 bases not matched to a gene. The DNA for the CDR3 is TGTGCCAGCAGACTTGAGCGGGGGGCCATCACAGATACGCAGTATTTT. Its protein is CASRLERGAITDTQYF.

This rearrangement joins TRBV18 to TRBJ1-5, with 8 nucleotides matching TRBD1. Trimming removed 6 bases from V and 6 bases from J; junction bases left unmatched: 7. Germline values: CDR1 KGHSH, CDR2 LQKENI. The CDR3 is 14 amino acids. This chain's CDR3 is CASSTGQAVQPQHF. The CDR3 nucleotides are TGTGCCAGCTCCACGGGACAGGCCGTTCAGCCCCAGCATTTT.

The chain has TRBV6-1 and TRBJ1-2, with a weak D call TRBD1 (6 bases). This CDR3 is built from 13 residues. V was cut by 3 bases and J by 2 bases, with 7 bases left in between. The germline V gene encodes CDR1 MNHNS and CDR2 SASEGT. The CDR3 reads CASSDRGNYGYTF. The CDR3 nucleotides read TGTGCCAGCAGTGACAGGGGCAACTATGGCTACACCTTC.

CDR3 nucleotide sequence: TGTGCCAGCAGTTTCCTAGCGGGAGGGAGGGATGAGCAGTTCTTC. It specifies CASSFLAGGRDEQFF. The rearrangement joins TRBV28 to TRBJ2-1; 12 bases line up with TRBD2. The CDR3 extends over 15 amino acids. Per germline, CDR1 MDHEN and CDR2 SYDVKM. The trim removed 3 bases at V and 8 bases at J, leaving 5 bases unmatched.

The chain has TRBV30 and TRBJ1-5; D remains ambiguous. V was clipped by 4 bases and J by 0 bases, with 7 bases between them. CDR1 and CDR2 (germline): GTSNPN, SVGIG (reference sequence). The CDR3 loop spans 13 amino acids. In DNA form, the CDR3 reads TGTGCCTGGAACGGTTATAGCAATCAGCCCCAGCATTTT. Its protein is CAWNGYSNQPQHF.

V usage is TRBV7-3 and J usage is TRBJ2-3; 8 bases align to TRBD1. The germline CDR1 and CDR2 sequences are SGHTA and FQGTGA. J was trimmed by 5 bases and V by 2 bases; bases with no gene match: 12. The CDR3 totals 17 residues. For the CDR3, the DNA is TGTGCCAGCAGCTTACGCCCGGACAGGGTCATGGGAGATACGCAGTATTTT. It translates to CASSLRPDRVMGDTQYF. The variable domain in full, with the rest retrieved from reference TRBV7-3 and TRBJ2-3, is GAGVSQTPSNKVTEKGKYVELRCDPISGHTALYWYRQSLGQGPEFLIYFQGTGAADDSGLPNDRFFAVRPEGSVSTLKIQRTERGDSAVYLCASSLRPDRVMGDTQYFGPGTRLTVL.

This clone appeared a single time. The chain employs TRBV30 and TRBJ1-5; the D gene is possibly TRBD1 (5 bases). Germline CDR1 reads GTSNPN; CDR2 reads SVGIG (reference sequence). The CDR3 length is 13 residues. V gave up 2 bases and J gave up 7 bases, with 12 bases separating them. The CDR3 region has the DNA TGTGCCTGGAGTAAACGGGGGAACCAGCCCCAGCATTTT. Encoded protein: CAWSKRGNQPQHF.

The V call is TRBV6-5, the J call TRBJ2-7; no definite D call. Germline CDR1 reads MNHEY; CDR2 reads SVGAGI. The CDR3 totals 11 residues. V was pared by 2 bases and J by 10 bases, with 9 bases between. In DNA, the CDR3 is TGTGCCAGCAGTTACGGCAGCGACCAGTACTTC. Translated, it gives CASSYGSDQYF.

The chain combines TRBV7-8 with TRBJ1-5, with 7 bases matching TRBD1. CDR1 and CDR2 from the germline V gene are SGHVS and FQNEAQ. V shed 1 base and J 6 bases; nucleotides not matched to a gene: 6. CDR3 length equals 15 residues. The CDR3 sequence is CASSLVTGDFQPQHF. As DNA, the CDR3 is TGTGCCAGCAGCTTAGTTACAGGGGATTTTCAGCCCCAGCATTTT. Variable domain in full (rest from reference TRBV7-8 and TRBJ1-5): GAGVSQSPRYKVAKRGQDVALRCDPISGHVSLFWYQQALGQGPEFLTYFQNEAQLDKSGLPSDRFFAERPEGSVSTLKIQRTQQEDSAVYLCASSLVTGDFQPQHFGDGTRLSIL.

The chain couples TRBV6-5 to TRBJ2-3, with 11 bases that match TRBD2. The V segment lost 6 bases and the J segment 3 bases; nucleotides outside the gene matches: 5. The CDR3 covers 15 residues. Germline V CDR1 and CDR2: MNHEY, SVGAGI. CDR3 amino acids: CASSPLAGGTDTQYF. The CDR3 DNA follows: TGTGCCAGCAGCCCGCTAGCGGGAGGAACAGATACGCAGTATTTT.

The rearrangement uses TRBV19 and TRBJ2-7; 8 nucleotides agree with TRBD1. Germline V gives CDR1 LNHDA, CDR2 SQIVND (reference sequence). The CDR3 covers 14 residues. V lost 9 bases, J lost 5 bases, and 12 bases stayed unmatched. In DNA, the CDR3 is TGTGCCAGCGGTTGGGGCAGGGGGCGACACGAGCAGTACTTC. Protein sequence: CASGWGRGRHEQYF. The full variable domain, its missing parts supplied by reference TRBV19 and TRBJ2-7, is DGGITQSPKYLFRKEGQNVTLSCEQNLNHDAMYWYRQDPGQGLRLIYYSQIVNDFQKGDIAEGYSVSREKKESFPLTVTSAQKNPTAFYLCASGWGRGRHEQYFGPGTRLTVT.